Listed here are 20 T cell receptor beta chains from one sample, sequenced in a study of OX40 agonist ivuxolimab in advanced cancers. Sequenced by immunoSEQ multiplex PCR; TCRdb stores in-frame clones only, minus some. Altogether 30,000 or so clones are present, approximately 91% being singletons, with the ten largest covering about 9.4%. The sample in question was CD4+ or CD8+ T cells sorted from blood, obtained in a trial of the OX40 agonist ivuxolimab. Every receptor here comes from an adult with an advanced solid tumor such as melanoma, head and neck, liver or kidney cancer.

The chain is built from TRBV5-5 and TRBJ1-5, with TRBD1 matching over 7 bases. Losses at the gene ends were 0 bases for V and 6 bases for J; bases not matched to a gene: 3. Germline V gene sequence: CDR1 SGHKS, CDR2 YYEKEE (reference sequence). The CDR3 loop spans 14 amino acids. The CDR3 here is CASSLGQGVQPQHF. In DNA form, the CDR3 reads TGTGCCAGCAGCTTGGGTCAGGGGGTTCAGCCCCAGCATTTT.

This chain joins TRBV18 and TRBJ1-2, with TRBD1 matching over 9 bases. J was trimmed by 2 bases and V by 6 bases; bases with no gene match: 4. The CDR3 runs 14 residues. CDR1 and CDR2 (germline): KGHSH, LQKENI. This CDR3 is CASSPGQGNYGYTF. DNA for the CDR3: TGTGCCAGCTCTCCAGGACAGGGGAACTATGGCTACACCTTC.

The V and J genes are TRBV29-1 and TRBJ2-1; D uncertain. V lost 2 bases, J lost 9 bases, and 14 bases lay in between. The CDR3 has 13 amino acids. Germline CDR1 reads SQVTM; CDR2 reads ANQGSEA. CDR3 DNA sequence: TGCAGCGTTGAATTGGCGGCGGTGATTGAGCAGTTCTTC. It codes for CSVELAAVIEQFF.

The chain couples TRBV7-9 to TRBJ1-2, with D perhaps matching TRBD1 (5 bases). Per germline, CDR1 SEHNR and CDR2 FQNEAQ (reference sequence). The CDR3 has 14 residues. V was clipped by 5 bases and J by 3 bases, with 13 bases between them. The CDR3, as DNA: TGTGCCAGCAGCCACCCGGGGGAAGACTATGGCTACACCTTC. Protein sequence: CASSHPGEDYGYTF. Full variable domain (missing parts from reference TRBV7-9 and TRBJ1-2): DTGVSQNPRHKITKRGQNVTFRCDPISEHNRLYWYRQTLGQGPEFLTYFQNEAQLEKSRLLSDRFSAERPKGSFSTLEIQRTEQGDSAMYLCASSHPGEDYGYTFGSGTRLTVV.

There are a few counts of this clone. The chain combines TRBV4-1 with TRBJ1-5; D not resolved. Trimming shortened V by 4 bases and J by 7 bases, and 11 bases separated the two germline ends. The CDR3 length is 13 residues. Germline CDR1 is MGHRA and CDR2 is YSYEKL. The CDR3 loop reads CASSRGSEQPQHF. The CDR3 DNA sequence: TGCGCCAGCAGCCGCGGATCGGAGCAGCCCCAGCATTTT.

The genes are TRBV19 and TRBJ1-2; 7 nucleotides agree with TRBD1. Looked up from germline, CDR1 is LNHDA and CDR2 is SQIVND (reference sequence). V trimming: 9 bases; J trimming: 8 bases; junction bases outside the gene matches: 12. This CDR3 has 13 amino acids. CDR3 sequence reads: CASKDEGTVGYTF. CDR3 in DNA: TGTGCCAGCAAAGACGAGGGGACAGTCGGCTACACCTTC.

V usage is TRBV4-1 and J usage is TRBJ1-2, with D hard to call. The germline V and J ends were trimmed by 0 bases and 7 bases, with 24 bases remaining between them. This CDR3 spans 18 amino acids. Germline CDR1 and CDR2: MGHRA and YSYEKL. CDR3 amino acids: CASSQEGIGAQSFFGYTF. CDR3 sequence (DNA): TGCGCCAGCAGCCAAGAAGGCATAGGCGCCCAGTCTTTTTTTGGCTACACCTTC.

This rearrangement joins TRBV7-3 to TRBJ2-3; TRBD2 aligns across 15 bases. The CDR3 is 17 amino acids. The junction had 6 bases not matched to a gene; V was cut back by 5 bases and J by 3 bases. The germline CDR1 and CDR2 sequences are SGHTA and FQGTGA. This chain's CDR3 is CASSAGTSGRRTDTQYF. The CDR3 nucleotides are TGTGCCAGCAGCGCCGGGACTAGCGGGAGGAGGACAGATACGCAGTATTTT.

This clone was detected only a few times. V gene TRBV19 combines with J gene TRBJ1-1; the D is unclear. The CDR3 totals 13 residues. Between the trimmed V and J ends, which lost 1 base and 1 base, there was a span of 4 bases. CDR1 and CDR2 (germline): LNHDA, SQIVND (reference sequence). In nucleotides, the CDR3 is TGTGCCAGTAGTATAGGATCGAACACTGAAGCTTTCTTT. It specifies CASSIGSNTEAFF. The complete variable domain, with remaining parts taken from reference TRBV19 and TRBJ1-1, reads DGGITQSPKYLFRKEGQNVTLSCEQNLNHDAMYWYRQDPGQGLRLIYYSQIVNDFQKGDIAEGYSVSREKKESFPLTVTSAQKNPTAFYLCASSIGSNTEAFFGQGTRLTVV.

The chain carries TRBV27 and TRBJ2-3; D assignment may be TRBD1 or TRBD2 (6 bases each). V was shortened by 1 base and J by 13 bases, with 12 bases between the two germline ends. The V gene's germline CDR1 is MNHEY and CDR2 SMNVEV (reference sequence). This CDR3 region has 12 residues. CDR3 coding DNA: TGTGCCAGCAGTTTATTAGGGGGGATGGAGTATTTT. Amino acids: CASSLLGGMEYF.

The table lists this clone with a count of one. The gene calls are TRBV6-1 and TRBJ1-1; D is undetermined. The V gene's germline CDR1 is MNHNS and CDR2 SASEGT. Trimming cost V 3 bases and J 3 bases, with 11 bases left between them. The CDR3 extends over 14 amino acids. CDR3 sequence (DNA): TGTGCCAGCAGTGACTGGGGAGGTCACACTGAAGCTTTCTTT. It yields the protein CASSDWGGHTEAFF.

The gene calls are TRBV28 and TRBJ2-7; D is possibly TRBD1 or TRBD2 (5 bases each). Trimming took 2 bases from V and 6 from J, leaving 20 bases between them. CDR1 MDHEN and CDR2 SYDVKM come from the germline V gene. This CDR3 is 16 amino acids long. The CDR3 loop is CASSLILGDGRPEQYF. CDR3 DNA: TGTGCCAGCAGTTTAATATTGGGGGACGGCCGTCCCGAGCAGTACTTC. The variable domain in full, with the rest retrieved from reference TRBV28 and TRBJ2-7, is DVKVTQSSRYLVKRTGEKVFLECVQDMDHENMFWYRQDPGLGLRLIYFSYDVKMKEKGDIPEGYSVSREKKERFSLILESASTNQTSMYLCASSLILGDGRPEQYFGPGTRLTVT.

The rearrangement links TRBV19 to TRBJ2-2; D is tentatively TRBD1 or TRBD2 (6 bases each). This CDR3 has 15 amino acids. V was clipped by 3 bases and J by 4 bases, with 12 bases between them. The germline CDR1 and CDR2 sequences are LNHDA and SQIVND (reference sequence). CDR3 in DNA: TGTGCCAGTAGTATCGGGGGCTGGGGCACCGGGGAGCTGTTTTTT. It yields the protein CASSIGGWGTGELFF. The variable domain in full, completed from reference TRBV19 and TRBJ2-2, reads DGGITQSPKYLFRKEGQNVTLSCEQNLNHDAMYWYRQDPGQGLRLIYYSQIVNDFQKGDIAEGYSVSREKKESFPLTVTSAQKNPTAFYLCASSIGGWGTGELFFGEGSRLTVL.

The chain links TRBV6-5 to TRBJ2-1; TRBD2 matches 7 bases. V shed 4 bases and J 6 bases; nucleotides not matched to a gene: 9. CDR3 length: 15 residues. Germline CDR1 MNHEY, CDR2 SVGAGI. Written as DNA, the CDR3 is TGTGCCAGCAGTTCTAGCGGTCCGTGGGGCAATGAGCAGTTCTTC. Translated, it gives CASSSSGPWGNEQFF.

The CDR3 DNA reads as TGTGCCAGCAGTGCGGCGGGGGCGCGAGGCTACACCTTC. It specifies CASSAAGARGYTF. The chain couples TRBV6-4 to TRBJ1-2; the D gene is possibly TRBD1 (6 bases). The CDR3 sequence is 13 residues long. The V gene lost 4 bases and the J gene lost 8 bases, with 14 bases spanning the gap. CDR1 MRHNA and CDR2 SNTAGT come from the germline V gene.

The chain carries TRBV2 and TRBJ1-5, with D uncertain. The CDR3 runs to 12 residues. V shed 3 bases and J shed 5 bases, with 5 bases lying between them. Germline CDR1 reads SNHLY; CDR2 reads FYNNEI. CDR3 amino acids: CASSDPDQPQHF. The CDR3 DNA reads TGTGCCAGCAGTGACCCCGATCAGCCCCAGCATTTT.

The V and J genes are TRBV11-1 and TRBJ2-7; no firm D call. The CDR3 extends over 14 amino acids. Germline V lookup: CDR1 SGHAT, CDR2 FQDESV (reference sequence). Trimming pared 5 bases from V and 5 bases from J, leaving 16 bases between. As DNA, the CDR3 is TGTGCCAGCAGCCCTTCATCATATAACGACGAGCAGTACTTC. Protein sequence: CASSPSSYNDEQYF.

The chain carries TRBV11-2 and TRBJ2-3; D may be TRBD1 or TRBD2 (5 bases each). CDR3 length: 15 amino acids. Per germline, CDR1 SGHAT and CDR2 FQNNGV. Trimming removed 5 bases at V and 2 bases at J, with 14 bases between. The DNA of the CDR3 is TGTGCCAGCAGCCTCGGGACCAAAGTCACAGATACGCAGTATTTT. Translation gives CASSLGTKVTDTQYF.

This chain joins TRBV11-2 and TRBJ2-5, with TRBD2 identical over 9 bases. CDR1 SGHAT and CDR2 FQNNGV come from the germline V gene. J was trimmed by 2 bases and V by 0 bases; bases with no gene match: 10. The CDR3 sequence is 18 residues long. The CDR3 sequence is CASSLERGAGGPQETQYF. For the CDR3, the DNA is TGTGCCAGCAGCTTAGAAAGGGGAGCGGGAGGACCACAAGAGACCCAGTACTTC.

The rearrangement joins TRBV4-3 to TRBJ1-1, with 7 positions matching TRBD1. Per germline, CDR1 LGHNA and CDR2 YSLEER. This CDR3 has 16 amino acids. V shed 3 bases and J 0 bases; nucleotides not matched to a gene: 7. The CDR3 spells CASSHERDSLNTEAFF. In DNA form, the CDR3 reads TGCGCCAGCAGCCATGAGAGGGACAGCTTGAACACTGAAGCTTTCTTT.